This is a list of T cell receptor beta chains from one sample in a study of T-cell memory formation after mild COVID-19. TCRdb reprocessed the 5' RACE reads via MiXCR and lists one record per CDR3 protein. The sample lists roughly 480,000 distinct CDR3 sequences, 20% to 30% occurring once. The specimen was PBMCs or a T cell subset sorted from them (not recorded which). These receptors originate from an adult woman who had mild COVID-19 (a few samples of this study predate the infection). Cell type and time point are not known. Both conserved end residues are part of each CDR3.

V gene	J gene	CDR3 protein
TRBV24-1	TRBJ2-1	CATSPPRTGGINEQFF
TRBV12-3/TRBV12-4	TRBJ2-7	CASSLQGLSSYEQYF
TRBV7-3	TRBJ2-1	CASSRTSGTPSYNEQFF
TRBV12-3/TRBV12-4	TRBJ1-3	CASSSWTRSGNTIYF
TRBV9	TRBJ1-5	CASAWGEGGQPQHF
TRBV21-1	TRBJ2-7	CASSTPRPGQGVDEQYF
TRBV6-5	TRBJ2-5	CASSSGTIQETQYF
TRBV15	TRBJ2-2	CATGSTGELFF
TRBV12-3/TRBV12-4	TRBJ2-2	CASSWGSHGELFF
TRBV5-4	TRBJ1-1	CASSWTGFGDGTEAFF
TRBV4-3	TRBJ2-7	CASSQEVAGAREQYF
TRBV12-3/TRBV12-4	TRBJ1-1	CASPPDGARLGNTEAFF
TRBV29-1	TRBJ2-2	CSVGWGQSGELFF
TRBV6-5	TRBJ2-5	CASSPLRGSETQYF
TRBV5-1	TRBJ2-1	CASSPEGTSPNEQFF
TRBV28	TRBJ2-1	CASRGAHSDEQFF
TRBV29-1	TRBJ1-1	CSARDTPNTEAFF
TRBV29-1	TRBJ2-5	CSVDWGNVETQYF
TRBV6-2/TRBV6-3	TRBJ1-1	CASSYSTPLLANEAFF
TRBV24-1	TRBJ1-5	CATSDGWGPQPQHF
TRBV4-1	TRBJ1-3	CASSQFDGLSGNTIYF
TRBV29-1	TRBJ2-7	CSVTGTGAYEQYF
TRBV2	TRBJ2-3	CASPGHQSTDTQYF
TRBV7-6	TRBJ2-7	CASSSHRNEQYF
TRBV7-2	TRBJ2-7	CASSLASGLIYEQYF
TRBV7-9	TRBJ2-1	CASSSSLGLAEYNEQFF
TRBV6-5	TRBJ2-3	CASRGDDTSTDTQYF
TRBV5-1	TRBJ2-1	CASSLWGSYNEQFF
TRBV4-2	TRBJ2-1	CASSQDLPGQGYFEQFF